The rows below give T cell receptor beta chains drawn from one sample of a study of blood T cell repertoires in COVID-19. Sequenced by immunoSEQ multiplex PCR; TCRdb stores in-frame clones only, minus some. Of about 460,000 clones in the sample, more than 85% were seen once. Sequencing was done on a sample of PBMCs or T cells enriched from blood (not recorded which). The receptor source for this set is a woman aged 55-69 years who had recovered from COVID-19. Both conserved end residues are trimmed from each CDR3.

TRBV29-1,12,TRBJ1-3,SVGAGGYENTIY
TRBV5-1,13,TRBJ2-1,ASSTLAGGPNEQF
TRBV24-1,15,-,ATSDFRVQSLGNEQF
TRBV18,13,TRBJ1-1,ASSPATGRTVEAF
TRBV5-4,13,TRBJ1-4,ASSPTGATNEKLF
TRBV24-1,14,TRBJ2-2,ATSDFFSANTGELF
TRBV27,13,TRBJ2-1,ASSSSGQGAIEQF
TRBV12-3/TRBV12-4,11,TRBJ1-6,ASTRTNSGTLH
TRBV12-5,17,TRBJ2-1,ASGLGGVQGQSSYNEQF
TRBV6-5,13,TRBJ1-4,ASRFLTGYSEKLF
TRBV7-6,15,TRBJ1-5,ASSLRAWTGLHQPQH
TRBV6-5,14,TRBJ1-3,ASSSPRAGTGNTIY
TRBV6-1,12,TRBJ1-4,ASSEGGLGEKLF
TRBV5-1,12,TRBJ2-2,ASTNRTNTGELF
TRBV2,14,TRBJ1-5,ASSGTGGGGYQPQH